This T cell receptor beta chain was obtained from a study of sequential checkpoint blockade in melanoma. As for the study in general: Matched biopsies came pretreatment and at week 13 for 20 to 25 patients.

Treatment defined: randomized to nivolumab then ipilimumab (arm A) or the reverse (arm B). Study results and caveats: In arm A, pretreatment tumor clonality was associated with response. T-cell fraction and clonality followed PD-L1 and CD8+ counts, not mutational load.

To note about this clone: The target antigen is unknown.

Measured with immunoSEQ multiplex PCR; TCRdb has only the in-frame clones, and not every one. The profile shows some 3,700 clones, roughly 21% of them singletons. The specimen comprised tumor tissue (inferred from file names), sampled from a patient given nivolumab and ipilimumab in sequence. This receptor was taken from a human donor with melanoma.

CDR3 bases: TGCAGCGTTTATAAACAGGGGGCTGGGGGCTACACCTTC. Translated: CSVYKQGAGGYTF. This chain uses TRBV29-1 with TRBJ1-2, with TRBD1 matching 9 bases. The CDR3 spans 13 residues. Looked up from germline, CDR1 is SQVTM and CDR2 is ANQGSEA. Trimming took 5 bases from V and 8 from J; bases not matched to a gene: 9. Supplemented by reference TRBV29-1 and TRBJ1-2, the full variable domain reads SAVISQKPSRDICQRGTSLTIQCQVDSQVTMMFWYRQQPGQSLTLIATANQGSEATYESGFVIDKFPISRPNLTFSTLTVSNMSPEDSSIYLCSVYKQGAGGYTFGSGTRLTVV.